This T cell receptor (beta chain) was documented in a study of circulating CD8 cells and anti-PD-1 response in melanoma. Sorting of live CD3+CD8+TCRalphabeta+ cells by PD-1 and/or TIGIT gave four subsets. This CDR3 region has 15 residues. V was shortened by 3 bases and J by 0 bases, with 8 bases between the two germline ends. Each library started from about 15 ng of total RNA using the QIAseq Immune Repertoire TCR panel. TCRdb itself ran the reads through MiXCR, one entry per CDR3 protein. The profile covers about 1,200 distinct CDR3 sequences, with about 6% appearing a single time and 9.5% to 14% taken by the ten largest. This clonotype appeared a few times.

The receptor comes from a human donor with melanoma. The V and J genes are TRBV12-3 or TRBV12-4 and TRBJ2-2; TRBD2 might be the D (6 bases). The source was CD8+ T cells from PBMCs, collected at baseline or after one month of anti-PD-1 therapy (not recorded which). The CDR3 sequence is CASSLEGANTGELFF. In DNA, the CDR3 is TGTGCCAGCAGTTTGGAGGGAGCGAACACCGGGGAGCTGTTTTTT.